This record looks at one T cell receptor (beta chain) sequence and its context. Antigen unknown. Sequence at one end of the junction differs from germline and may be a read error. Lactation, pregnancy, other autoimmune disease or uncontrolled infection led to exclusion of patients. The TCR beta CDR3 regions underwent amplification using RNA transcripts as the source. Initially, a first-round RT-PCR of the TCR CDR3 employed the HTBI primer set. MiXCR, applied by TCRdb to the multiplex PCR reads, yields one record per CDR3 protein. The data contain over 700,000 distinct CDR3 sequences, roughly 40% of them singletons. There are 16 residues in the CDR3. Germline CDR1 SEHNR, CDR2 FQNEAQ (reference sequence). The sample is drawn from a study of T cells in Graves' hyperthyroidism and ophthalmopathy. Study outcomes and limitations: In validation, the model predicted ophthalmopathy. These predictions came a median roughly 6 months before onset.

The source material was blood. This TCR came from a man younger than 35 with Graves' hyperthyroidism. The rearrangement links TRBV7-9 to TRBJ2-7; 7 nucleotides line up with TRBD2. Here the CDR3 reads CASSQVRASGVSEQYF. The CDR3 bases are TGCGCCAGCAGCCAAGTTCGTGCCAGCGGGGTGTCCGAGCAGTACTTC. The whole variable domain, remainder taken from reference TRBV7-9 and TRBJ2-7, is DTGVSQNPRHKITKRGQNVTFRCDPISEHNRLYWYRQTLGQGPEFLTYFQNEAQLEKSRLLSDRFSAERPKGSFSTLEIQRTEQGDSAMYLCASSQVRASGVSEQYFGPGTRLTVT.